Listed here are 15 T cell receptor beta chains from one sample, sequenced in a study of T cell responses to AZD1222 COVID-19 vaccine. Clones were sequenced by immunoSEQ multiplex PCR, and TCRdb holds only the in-frame ones, with some missing. The table records roughly 100,000 clones, roughly nine tenths of them present only once. The starting material was peripheral blood, obtained on day 0 of AZD1222 vaccination. The receptors shown here come from an adult in good health.

The chain carries TRBV13 and TRBJ2-2; D gene ambiguous. This CDR3 is 16 amino acids long. Trimming stripped 3 bases from V and 6 bases from J, with 17 bases between. Germline CDR1 and CDR2: PRHDT and FYEKMQ (reference sequence). Written as DNA, the CDR3 is TGTGCCAGCAGCTTTGACGGGTTCAGAAACCCCGGGGAGCTGTTTTTT. Amino acids: CASSFDGFRNPGELFF.

The J gene is TRBJ2-1, the V gene TRBV20-1, with 7 bases identical to TRBD2. V was clipped by 5 bases and J by 0 bases; unmatched bases: 10. The CDR3 contains 16 residues. Germline assignment: CDR1 DFQATT and CDR2 SNEGSKA (reference sequence). The CDR3: CSARGQAGSSYNEQFF. CDR3 DNA sequence: TGCAGTGCTCGTGGTCAAGCGGGAAGCTCCTACAATGAGCAGTTCTTC.

The V and J genes are TRBV3-1 (or the pseudogene TRBV3-2) and TRBJ2-1, with 8 bases that match TRBD2. This CDR3 spans 18 amino acids. Trimming removed 0 bases from V and 7 bases from J; junction bases left unmatched: 14. Per the germline V gene, CDR1 is LGHDT and CDR2 is YNNKEL (reference sequence). The CDR3 region is CASSQDVLAGGPQNEQFF. The CDR3 region has the DNA TGTGCCAGCAGCCAAGATGTTTTGGCGGGAGGACCCCAGAATGAGCAGTTCTTC.

J is TRBJ2-3 and V is TRBV6-5, with a weak D call TRBD1 (5 bases). V lost 6 bases and J lost 1, with 11 bases in between. Germline CDR1 is MNHEY and CDR2 is SVGAGI. This CDR3 region has 14 residues. CDR3 region: CASRTDWGTDTQYF. In DNA form, the CDR3 reads TGTGCCAGCAGGACAGATTGGGGCACAGATACGCAGTATTTT.

This clone was observed once. The rearrangement links TRBV5-1 to TRBJ1-1; D remains unclear. Germline lookup yields CDR1 SGHRS and CDR2 YFSETQ. This CDR3 comprises 14 residues. Deletions cut 0 bases from V and 1 base from J, with 7 bases between. The CDR3 DNA follows: TGCGCCAGCAGCTTGGGGCAGGAGAACACTGAAGCTTTCTTT. Amino acids: CASSLGQENTEAFF.

The J gene is TRBJ2-7, the V gene TRBV6-5, with a possible D match to TRBD1 (6 bases). The CDR3 covers 13 residues. The V and J ends lost 10 bases and 2 bases respectively, with 15 bases between them. Germline assignment: CDR1 MNHEY and CDR2 SVGAGI. DNA of the CDR3: TGTGCCACCACGCTGGCAGGGGCCTACGAGCAGTACTTC. Its protein product is CATTLAGAYEQYF.

J is TRBJ1-2 and V is TRBV15, with D unresolved. In germline, CDR1 is LNHNV, CDR2 YYDKDF (reference sequence). Trimming cost V 4 bases and J 3 bases, with 15 bases left between them. The CDR3 is 15 amino acids. This chain's CDR3 is CATSNGSRPHYGYTF. The CDR3 region has the DNA TGTGCCACCAGCAATGGTTCGAGACCGCACTATGGCTACACCTTC.

This clone was seen once. The chain is built from TRBV7-9 and TRBJ1-5; D uncertain. The CDR3 contains 14 residues. Germline V gives CDR1 SEHNR, CDR2 FQNEAQ (reference sequence). Trimming shortened V by 1 base and J by 6 bases, and 10 bases separated the two germline ends. The CDR3 sequence is CASSLGSLGQPQHF. The DNA of the CDR3 is TGTGCCAGCAGCTTAGGTTCCCTAGGTCAGCCCCAGCATTTT.

The chain joins TRBV6-5 to TRBJ2-5, with D perhaps TRBD2 (6 bases). CDR1 and CDR2 (germline): MNHEY, SVGAGI. This CDR3 is built from 15 residues. The V end was cut by 7 bases, the J end by 5 bases, with 20 bases between. The CDR3 here is CASTLDQGGGETQYF. The CDR3 nucleotides are TGTGCCAGCACCCTAGACCAGGGAGGAGGGGAGACCCAGTACTTC.

The J gene is TRBJ2-1, the V gene TRBV18, with TRBD2 identical over 7 bases. The CDR3 loop spans 12 amino acids. Per germline, CDR1 KGHSH and CDR2 LQKENI. With 6 bases clipped from V and 15 bases from J, the junction kept 11 bases outside the gene matches. The CDR3 loop reads CASSPMSGGRFF. Here the CDR3 DNA reads TGTGCCAGCTCCCCGATGTCGGGAGGACGGTTCTTC.

The V gene is TRBV7-8, the J gene TRBJ2-7, with 8 nucleotides matching TRBD2. The CDR3 sequence is 16 residues long. With 2 bases clipped from V and 0 bases from J, the junction kept 6 bases outside the gene matches. Germline V CDR1 and CDR2: SGHVS, FQNEAQ. The CDR3 bases are TGTGCCAGCAGCTTAAGGGGAGCGGGAGCCTCCTACGAGCAGTACTTC. Translation: CASSLRGAGASYEQYF. Supplemented by reference TRBV7-8 and TRBJ2-7, the full variable domain reads GAGVSQSPRYKVAKRGQDVALRCDPISGHVSLFWYQQALGQGPEFLTYFQNEAQLDKSGLPSDRFFAERPEGSVSTLKIQRTQQEDSAVYLCASSLRGAGASYEQYFGPGTRLTVT.

The chain joins TRBV6-1 to TRBJ1-1; possibly TRBD1 for D (5 bases). Trimming took off 2 bases at V and 7 bases at J, with 14 bases between the two ends. This CDR3 spans 14 amino acids. CDR1 MNHNS and CDR2 SASEGT come from the germline V gene. The CDR3 DNA is TGTGCCAGCAGTGAATCAAGACAGCGACATGAAGCTTTCTTT. It specifies CASSESRQRHEAFF.

The V and J genes are TRBV5-1 and TRBJ1-3, with D unclear. Germline V CDR1 and CDR2: SGHRS, YFSETQ. V was cut by 6 bases and J by 0 bases, with 7 bases left in between. The CDR3 length is 13 residues. This CDR3 reads CASTSTSGNTIYF. DNA for the CDR3: TGCGCCAGCACAAGCACCTCTGGAAACACCATATATTTT.

The chain joins TRBV5-6 to TRBJ2-3, with no clear D. Germline assignment: CDR1 SGHDT and CDR2 YYEEEE. Trimming left V 7 bases short and J 6 bases short, with 27 bases between. This CDR3 has 17 residues. The CDR3, as DNA: TGTGCCAGCGGGGATATGAGGACCGCGACCATTGGCGATACGCAGTATTTT. It codes for CASGDMRTATIGDTQYF. Supplemented by reference TRBV5-6 and TRBJ2-3, the full variable domain reads DAGVTQSPTHLIKTRGQQVTLRCSPKSGHDTVSWYQQALGQGPQFIFQYYEEEERQRGNFPDRFSGHQFPNYSSELNVNALLLGDSALYLCASGDMRTATIGDTQYFGPGTRLTVL.

J is TRBJ1-2 and V is TRBV19; weak D call: TRBD1 (5 bases). CDR3 length: 14 amino acids. V gave up 5 bases and J gave up 8 bases, with 18 bases separating them. In germline, CDR1 is LNHDA, CDR2 SQIVND (reference sequence). For the CDR3, the DNA is TGTGCCAGTAGTCCTTCGGTACAGGCCCCGGGCTACACCTTC. This translates into CASSPSVQAPGYTF.